Listed below are T cell receptor beta chains from one sample, sequenced in a study of blood T cells in healthy people across ages. A single record per CDR3 protein comes from TCRdb applying MiXCR to the 5' RACE reads. The profile covers hundreds of thousands of distinct CDR3 sequences, with around two fifths appearing a single time and 25% to 35% taken by the ten largest. Input material: blood. Receptors were obtained from a man of 80 years or more in good health. Each CDR3 is given with its conserved first and last residue. The D gene is left open where the match is weak. For some rows the clone size is stated as once, few or many, or as a class when expanded; others skip it.

CASSLNGNTEAFF	TGTGCCAGCAGCTTAAACGGTAACACTGAAGCTTTCTTT	TRBJ1-1	.	.	TRBV7-3
CASSYPGLASSEQYF	TGTGCCAGCAGTTACCCGGGACTAGCTAGTAGCGAGCAGTACTTC	TRBJ2-7	.	TRBD2	TRBV6-2/TRBV6-3
CASSQDIANSYEQYF	TGTGCCAGCAGCCAAGATATAGCTAACTCCTACGAGCAGTACTTC	TRBJ2-7	few	.	TRBV4-2
CASSEGGGAKNIQYF	TGTGCCAGCAGTGAGGGGGGCGGAGCCAAAAACATTCAGTACTTC	TRBJ2-4	.	.	TRBV2
CASSLSGGRAEEQYF	TGTGCCAGCAGTTTAAGTGGCGGGAGGGCGGAGGAGCAGTACTTC	TRBJ2-7	.	TRBD2	TRBV27
CSARSPGLAGPQETQYF	TGCAGTGCTAGATCTCCGGGACTAGCGGGTCCTCAAGAGACCCAGTACTTC	TRBJ2-5	.	TRBD2	TRBV20-1
CASSMRTGSYEQYF	TGCGCCAGCAGCATGAGGACAGGCTCCTACGAGCAGTACTTC	TRBJ2-7	few	TRBD1	TRBV5-1
CATSDVNSGNYGYTF	TGTGCCACCAGTGATGTGAACAGTGGAAACTATGGCTACACCTTC	TRBJ1-2	.	.	TRBV24-1
CASSPTAENTEAFF	TGTGCCAGCAGCCCCACGGCCGAGAACACTGAAGCTTTCTTT	TRBJ1-1	.	.	TRBV3-1
CASSRSTSGGADTQYF	TGTGCCAGCTCACGTTCGACTAGCGGGGGGGCAGATACGCAGTATTTT	TRBJ2-3	.	TRBD2	TRBV18
CSALGVGGEDQPQHF	TGCAGTGCACTAGGGGTAGGGGGCGAGGATCAGCCCCAGCATTTT	TRBJ1-5	few	TRBD1	TRBV20-1
CASSYTRTGSEPQHF	TGTGCCAGCAGTTACACCCGGACAGGGAGTGAGCCCCAGCATTTT	TRBJ1-5	.	TRBD1	TRBV6-2/TRBV6-3
CASSLEGRDAYNEQFF	TGCGCCAGCAGCTTGGAAGGCAGGGATGCCTACAATGAGCAGTTCTTC	TRBJ2-1	.	.	TRBV5-1
CSARGLGGAGDTQYF	TGCAGTGCTAGAGGTCTTGGGGGGGCAGGAGATACGCAGTATTTT	TRBJ2-3	.	.	TRBV20-1
CASSEAGSLDTQYF	TGTGCCAGCAGTGAAGCAGGCTCTCTTGATACGCAGTATTTT	TRBJ2-3	.	.	TRBV6-1
CASSQTYFSSTDTQYF	TGTGCCAGCAGCCAGACTTACTTTTCTAGCACAGATACGCAGTATTTT	TRBJ2-3	many	.	TRBV6-2/TRBV6-3
CASTAGGRETQYF	TGCGCCAGCACCGCCGGGGGTCGGGAGACCCAGTACTTC	TRBJ2-5	.	.	TRBV5-1
CASSLGTEQYF	TGTGCCAGCAGTTTGGGCACCGAGCAGTACTTC	TRBJ2-7	few	.	TRBV6-5
CASSESGTRNRGLTDTQYF	TGCGCCAGCAGTGAGTCGGGGACGCGCAACAGGGGATTAACAGATACGCAGTATTTT	TRBJ2-3	many	TRBD1	TRBV10-1
CASSLDTQGLNEQFF	TGCGCCAGCAGCCTGGATACCCAGGGGCTTAATGAGCAGTTCTTC	TRBJ2-1	few	.	TRBV4-1
CASSLATFGYTF	TGTGCCAGCAGCTTAGCGACATTTGGCTACACCTTC	TRBJ1-2	.	.	TRBV7-2
CAISGTGREQYF	TGTGCCATCAGTGGGACAGGGAGGGAGCAGTACTTC	TRBJ2-7	.	TRBD1	TRBV10-3
CASSPWTSGRKNEQYF	TGTGCCAGCAGTCCGTGGACTAGCGGGAGGAAGAACGAGCAGTACTTC	TRBJ2-7	.	TRBD2	TRBV27
CASSEGPGPGVSYNEQFF	TGTGCCAGCAGTGAAGGCCCCGGGCCAGGGGTTTCCTACAATGAGCAGTTCTTC	TRBJ2-1	.	.	TRBV6-1
CASSLLWNGYTF	TGTGCCAGCAGTTTATTGTGGAATGGCTACACCTTC	TRBJ1-2	.	.	TRBV28
CSGRSVAPPYEQYF	TGCAGCGGGCGTAGCGTTGCCCCTCCCTACGAGCAGTACTTC	TRBJ2-7	many	.	TRBV29-1
CASGRDRTDTQYF	TGTGCTAGTGGAAGGGACCGCACAGATACGCAGTATTTT	TRBJ2-3	.	.	TRBV12-5
CASSLVGWNEQFF	TGTGCCAGCAGTTTAGTGGGGTGGAATGAGCAGTTCTTC	TRBJ2-1	.	.	TRBV27
CASSPPNPRQGTQETQYF	TGTGCCAGCTCACCGCCGAACCCCCGACAGGGGACCCAAGAGACCCAGTACTTC	TRBJ2-5	.	TRBD1	TRBV18
CVSSRTGGGTDTQYF	TGTGTCAGCAGCCGGACGGGAGGCGGCACAGATACGCAGTATTTT	TRBJ2-3	.	TRBD2	TRBV7-9
CAWRAPYGYTF	TGTGCCTGGCGGGCCCCTTATGGCTACACCTTC	TRBJ1-2	few	.	TRBV30
CASSFTANNSPLHF	TGTGCCAGCAGTTTTACAGCTAATAATTCACCCCTCCACTTT	TRBJ1-6	.	.	TRBV12-3/TRBV12-4
CASSPRTGGYYNEQFF	TGTGCCAGCAGTCCACGGACAGGGGGCTACTACAATGAGCAGTTCTTC	TRBJ2-1	.	TRBD1	TRBV6-6
CASSTEREFYNEQFF	TGTGCCAGCAGCACGGAGCGGGAGTTCTACAATGAGCAGTTCTTC	TRBJ2-1	.	TRBD2	TRBV3-1
CASSFRDRASSYNSPLHF	TGTGCCAGCTCTTTCCGGGACAGGGCAAGCTCCTATAATTCACCCCTCCACTTT	TRBJ1-6	few	TRBD1	TRBV27
CASPPGASMNTEAFF	TGTGCCAGCCCTCCCGGGGCCTCCATGAACACTGAAGCTTTCTTT	TRBJ1-1	.	.	TRBV28
CASSLRHAAGVIHEQYF	TGTGCCAGCAGCCTAAGGCACGCAGCGGGGGTAATCCATGAGCAGTACTTC	TRBJ2-5	.	TRBD2	TRBV7-7
CSVVNPADTQYF	TGCAGCGTTGTTAACCCCGCAGATACGCAGTATTTT	TRBJ2-3	many	.	TRBV29-1
CSARDGWRGGRDEQFF	TGCAGTGCTAGAGATGGATGGCGGGGGGGCCGGGATGAGCAGTTCTTC	TRBJ2-1	few	TRBD2	TRBV20-1
CASSSGQGGYNEQFF	TGTGCCAGCAGTTCAGGACAGGGGGGGTACAATGAGCAGTTCTTC	TRBJ2-1	.	TRBD1	TRBV28
CATSRDKTRGSPSKNEQFF	TGTGCCACCAGCAGAGACAAGACTCGCGGGAGCCCTTCGAAGAATGAGCAGTTCTTC	TRBJ2-1	.	TRBD2	TRBV15
CASSLEASGRQYEQYF	TGTGCCAGCAGCTTAGAGGCTAGCGGGAGACAATACGAGCAGTACTTC	TRBJ2-7	few	TRBD2	TRBV7-2
CASRQGASNTEAFF	TGTGCCAGTAGACAGGGGGCTTCGAACACTGAAGCTTTCTTT	TRBJ1-1	.	TRBD1	TRBV6-5